The TCR beta chain under discussion was sequenced for a study of T cell repertoires in aging, cancer and after chemotherapy. Rearranged V-D-J TRB sequences were amplified with a mixed TRB-A/B primer pool. Using its own MiXCR run on the multiplex PCR reads, TCRdb lists one record per CDR3 protein. The sample lists some 5,900 distinct CDR3 sequences; about 25% were seen once. This CDR3 has 15 amino acids. Germline V gene lookup returns CDR1 MNHEY and CDR2 SMNVEV (reference sequence). V lost 8 bases to trimming and J lost 4 bases; unmatched junction nucleotides: 6. Peripheral blood genomic DNA, not sorted cells or RNA, was the template.

The clonotype was recovered from a human donor with a blood cancer. Sequenced: blood. The genes are TRBV27 and TRBJ2-5; TRBD2 aligns across 14 bases. The CDR3: CASSKTSGRGETQYF. CDR3 nucleotides: TGTGCCAGCTCTAAGACTAGCGGGAGGGGAGAGACCCAGTACTTC.